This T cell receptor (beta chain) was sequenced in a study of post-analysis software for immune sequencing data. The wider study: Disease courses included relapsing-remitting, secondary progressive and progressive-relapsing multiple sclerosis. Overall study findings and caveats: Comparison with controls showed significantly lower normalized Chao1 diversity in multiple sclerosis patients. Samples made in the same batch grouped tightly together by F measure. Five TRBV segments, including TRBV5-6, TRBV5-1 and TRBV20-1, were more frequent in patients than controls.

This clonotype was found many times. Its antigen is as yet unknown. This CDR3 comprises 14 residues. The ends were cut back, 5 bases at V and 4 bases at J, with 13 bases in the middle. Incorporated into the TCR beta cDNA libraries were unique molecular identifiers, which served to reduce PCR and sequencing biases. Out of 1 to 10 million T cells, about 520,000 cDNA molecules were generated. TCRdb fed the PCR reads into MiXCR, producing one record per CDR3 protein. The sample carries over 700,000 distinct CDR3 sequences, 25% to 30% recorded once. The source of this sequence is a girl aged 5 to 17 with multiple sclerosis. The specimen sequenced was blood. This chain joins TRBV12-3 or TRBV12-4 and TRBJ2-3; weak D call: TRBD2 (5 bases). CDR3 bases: TGTGCCAGCAGTCCCCAAGCGGCGCCAGATACGCAGTATTTT. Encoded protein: CASSPQAAPDTQYF.